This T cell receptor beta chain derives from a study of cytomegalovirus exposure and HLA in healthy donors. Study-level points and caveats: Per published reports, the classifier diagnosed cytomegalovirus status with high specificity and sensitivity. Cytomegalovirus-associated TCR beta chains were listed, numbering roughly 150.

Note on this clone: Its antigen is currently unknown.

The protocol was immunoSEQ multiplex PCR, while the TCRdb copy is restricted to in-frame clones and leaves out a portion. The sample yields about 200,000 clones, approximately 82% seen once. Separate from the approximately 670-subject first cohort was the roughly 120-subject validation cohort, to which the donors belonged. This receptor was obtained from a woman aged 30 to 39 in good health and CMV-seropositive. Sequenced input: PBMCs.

This chain's CDR3 is CSVGEGTGAFF. CDR3 DNA: TGCAGCGTTGGTGAGGGCACAGGGGCTTTCTTT. This rearrangement joins TRBV29-1 to TRBJ1-1, with D perhaps TRBD1 (6 bases). In germline, CDR1 is SQVTM, CDR2 ANQGSEA. The CDR3 runs to 11 residues. V lost 4 bases, J lost 11 bases, and 14 bases lay in between. Filled out from reference TRBV29-1 and TRBJ1-1, the complete variable domain reads SAVISQKPSRDICQRGTSLTIQCQVDSQVTMMFWYRQQPGQSLTLIATANQGSEATYESGFVIDKFPISRPNLTFSTLTVSNMSPEDSSIYLCSVGEGTGAFFGQGTRLTVV.